The entry below gives a single T cell receptor (beta chain) sequence along with its context. Antigen specificity is unknown. The CDR3 length is 12 residues. CDR1 and CDR2 (germline): GTSNPN, SVGIG (reference sequence). Trimming pared 2 bases from V and 8 bases from J, leaving 10 bases between. Assay used: immunoSEQ multiplex PCR; TCRdb lists only in-frame clones, some missing. The data show 100,000 or so clones, approximately 91% seen once. The entry originates in a study of T cells in localized non-small cell lung cancer. Study-level findings and limits: Adjacent uninvolved lung had the highest clonality, suggesting focused antigen responses.

The input for sequencing was PBMCs, taken before any cancer treatment. The TCR was taken from a woman aged 35 to 70 with stage II squamous cell lung carcinoma. The V call is TRBV30, the J call TRBJ1-3; D uncertain. CDR3 in DNA: TGTGCCTGGAGTTTGGGTAGGGACACCATATATTTT. This encodes CAWSLGRDTIYF. The entire variable domain, with the rest obtained from reference TRBV30 and TRBJ1-3, is as follows: SQTIHQWPATLVQPVGSPLSLECTVEGTSNPNLYWYRQAAGRGLQLLFYSVGIGQISSEVPQNLSASRPQDRQFILSSKKLLLSDSGFYLCAWSLGRDTIYFGEGSWLTVV.